The 31 T cell receptor beta chains in this list originate from one sample, sequenced in a study of blood T cell repertoires in COVID-19 (TCRdb year 2020). Library prep was done by the immunoSEQ multiplex PCR assay. In TCRdb, the immuneACCESS table is reduced to in-frame sequences with V and J assigned. These tables do not hold every clone; where another copy was compared, an unresolved V gene accounts for under half, and the others remain unexplained. The sample contains a few hundred thousand clones, approximately 89% of them found a single time. The top ten hold roughly 1.4% of the sample. The sequenced material came from PBMCs or T cells enriched from blood (not recorded which). These receptors all stem from a man aged 30-40 years who had recovered from COVID-19.

V and J are TRBV3-1 (or the pseudogene TRBV3-2) and TRBJ2-5, with D uncertain. The CDR3 length is 13 residues. Trimming pared 3 bases from V and 2 bases from J, leaving 7 bases between. Germline CDR1 LGHDT, CDR2 YNNKEL (reference sequence). The CDR3 loop is CASSQMQQETQYF. The CDR3 nucleotides are TGTGCCAGCAGCCAGATGCAGCAAGAGACCCAGTACTTC.

The V gene is TRBV10-3, the J gene TRBJ2-7; maybe TRBD2 (5 bases). The ends were cut back, 6 bases at V and 2 bases at J, with 14 bases in the middle. CDR3 length: 14 amino acids. Germline V gives CDR1 ENHRY, CDR2 SYGVKD. The CDR3 coding sequence is TGTGCCATCAGGGGAGTCGAGGCGACCTACGAGCAGTACTTC. This translates into CAIRGVEATYEQYF.

Many counts were recorded for this clone. This sequence joins TRBV4-3 and TRBJ2-2; TRBD1 might be the D (5 bases). This CDR3 is 17 amino acids long. Germline CDR1 is LGHNA and CDR2 is YSLEER. V was cut by 0 bases and J by 2 bases, with 13 bases left in between. The CDR3, as DNA: TGCGCCAGCAGCCAAGATGAGCAGGGTCATAACACCGGGGAGCTGTTTTTT. Translating gives CASSQDEQGHNTGELFF.

J is TRBJ2-1 and V is TRBV4-3, with 10 nucleotides matching TRBD1. In germline, CDR1 is LGHNA, CDR2 YSLEER. This CDR3 contains 15 residues. The junction had 5 bases not matched to a gene; V was cut back by 3 bases and J by 6 bases. Here the CDR3 reads CASSHPGQGFNEQFF. The CDR3 bases are TGCGCCAGCAGCCATCCGGGACAGGGGTTCAATGAGCAGTTCTTC.

The chain combines TRBV15 with TRBJ2-3; tentatively, D is TRBD1 (5 bases). CDR1 and CDR2 from the germline V gene are LNHNV and YYDKDF (reference sequence). The V and J ends lost 3 bases and 5 bases respectively, with 15 bases between them. The CDR3 sequence is 15 residues long. The CDR3 loop reads CATSSLGQGEDTQYF. The CDR3 coding sequence is TGTGCCACCAGCAGTCTTGGGCAGGGTGAAGATACGCAGTATTTT.

The J gene is TRBJ1-4, the V gene TRBV30, with 9 positions matching TRBD1. Germline trimming cut 4 bases from V and 3 bases from J; bases unmatched to any gene: 6. Germline V gene data show CDR1 as GTSNPN and CDR2 as SVGIG (reference sequence). CDR3 length equals 15 residues. CDR3 sequence: CAWTLQGAPNEKLFF. The CDR3 region has the DNA TGTGCCTGGACGTTACAGGGGGCTCCTAATGAAAAACTGTTTTTT.

The V gene is TRBV18, the J gene TRBJ1-2; 9 bases align to TRBD1. The CDR3 has 15 amino acids. Germline-derived CDR1 and CDR2 are KGHSH and LQKENI. The ends lost 6 bases at V and 4 bases at J; junction bases unmatched: 9. The CDR3 spells CASSLPGQGAYGYTF. The CDR3 DNA sequence: TGTGCCAGCTCGCTCCCGGGACAGGGCGCCTATGGCTACACCTTC.

The V and J genes are TRBV7-2 and TRBJ1-6; 10 bases fit TRBD1. With 5 bases clipped from V and 10 bases from J, the junction kept 8 bases outside the gene matches. Per the germline V gene, CDR1 is SGHTA and CDR2 is FQGNSA. The CDR3 has 15 amino acids. CDR3 protein: CASSPRQGATSPLHF. Here the CDR3 DNA reads TGTGCCAGCAGCCCCAGACAGGGGGCTACCTCACCCCTCCACTTT.

This chain joins TRBV28 and TRBJ1-2; 8 bases agree with TRBD1. V shed 6 bases, J shed 13 bases, and the junction held 4 bases outside the gene matches. Germline CDR1 MDHEN, CDR2 SYDVKM. The CDR3 spans 10 residues. The CDR3 reads CASSSTGVTF. The CDR3 DNA reads TGTGCCAGCAGCTCGACAGGGGTCACCTTC.

This clone appeared once. V and J are TRBV3-1 (or the pseudogene TRBV3-2) and TRBJ1-1; TRBD1 is a possible D gene (5 bases). Germline V CDR1 and CDR2: LGHDT, YNNKEL (reference sequence). V shed 1 base and J shed 4 bases, with 13 bases lying between them. The CDR3 has 15 amino acids. The DNA for the CDR3 is TGTGCCAGCAGCCAAGCATTCTCAACAGGCACTGAAGCTTTCTTT. Translation gives CASSQAFSTGTEAFF.

In this sample, this clone turned up a few times. This sequence joins TRBV6-2 or TRBV6-3 and TRBJ1-2; a weak D match, TRBD1 (5 bases). Germline CDR1 reads MNHEY; CDR2 reads SVGEGT. This CDR3 region has 15 residues. Trimming took 2 bases from V and 8 from J, leaving 18 bases between them. The CDR3 region is CASSYRPGTPGGYTF. The CDR3 coding sequence is TGTGCCAGCAGTTACCGCCCCGGGACTCCTGGGGGCTACACCTTC.

The rearrangement links TRBV6-5 to TRBJ2-5; D unclear. V dropped 6 bases and J dropped 4 bases, with 12 bases sitting between them. This CDR3 contains 13 residues. Germline assignment: CDR1 MNHEY and CDR2 SVGAGI. The CDR3 sequence: CASRALYRETQYF. The CDR3, as DNA: TGTGCCAGCAGGGCCCTGTATCGAGAGACCCAGTACTTC.

The rearrangement links TRBV7-9 to TRBJ2-7; the match to TRBD1 covers 10 bases. This CDR3 contains 13 residues. V was clipped by 5 bases and J by 6 bases; unmatched bases: 4. Germline values: CDR1 SEHNR, CDR2 FQNEAQ (reference sequence). The CDR3 DNA sequence: TGTGCCAGCAGCCCGACAGGGGGCGGCGAGCAGTACTTC. Translating it yields CASSPTGGGEQYF.

The chain combines TRBV5-1 with TRBJ2-3; D perhaps matches TRBD1 (7 bases). Germline values: CDR1 SGHRS, CDR2 YFSETQ. This CDR3 spans 15 amino acids. V was trimmed by 2 bases and J by 5 bases, leaving 15 bases between them. CDR3 sequence reads: CASSFGVRGEDTQYF. The CDR3 DNA sequence: TGCGCCAGCAGCTTTGGGGTCAGGGGGGAAGATACGCAGTATTTT.

The gene calls are TRBV11-2 and TRBJ1-1, with D unclear. In germline, CDR1 is SGHAT, CDR2 FQNNGV. This CDR3 is built from 15 residues. V was cut by 0 bases and J by 1 base, with 9 bases left in between. The CDR3, as DNA: TGTGCCAGCAGCTTAGATGACGGGAAGAACACTGAAGCTTTCTTT. Its protein is CASSLDDGKNTEAFF.

The chain has TRBV5-1 and TRBJ1-2, with 7 bases matching TRBD1. CDR1 SGHRS and CDR2 YFSETQ come from the germline V gene. The CDR3 is 13 residues long. V lost 4 bases to trimming and J lost 8 bases; unmatched junction nucleotides: 8. The CDR3 DNA is TGCGCCAGCAGCCTACAGACAGGGTTCGGCTACACCTTC. This gives the protein CASSLQTGFGYTF.

The J gene is TRBJ1-1, the V gene TRBV19; 9 nucleotides line up with TRBD1. The germline V gene has CDR1 LNHDA and CDR2 SQIVND (reference sequence). This CDR3 region has 17 residues. The trim removed 6 bases at V and 0 bases at J, leaving 11 bases unmatched. CDR3 sequence (DNA): TGTGCCAGTAGCACAGGGGGCACGTTGTTAATGAACACTGAAGCTTTCTTT. Translated: CASSTGGTLLMNTEAFF. The full variable domain, with the rest looked up from reference TRBV19 and TRBJ1-1, is DGGITQSPKYLFRKEGQNVTLSCEQNLNHDAMYWYRQDPGQGLRLIYYSQIVNDFQKGDIAEGYSVSREKKESFPLTVTSAQKNPTAFYLCASSTGGTLLMNTEAFFGQGTRLTVV.

This clone was seen a few times. The rearrangement joins TRBV30 to TRBJ1-4, with D uncertain. The ends were cut back, 3 bases at V and 0 bases at J, with 8 bases in the middle. This CDR3 is built from 14 residues. Germline-derived CDR1 and CDR2 are GTSNPN and SVGIG (reference sequence). CDR3 protein: CAWRKTATNEKLFF. CDR3 in DNA: TGTGCCTGGAGAAAAACTGCAACTAATGAAAAACTGTTTTTT.

The chain employs TRBV12-5 and TRBJ1-1; D unresolved. CDR3 size: 15 residues. V was cut by 2 bases and J by 6 bases, with 16 bases left in between. The germline CDR1 and CDR2 sequences are LGHNT and FRNRAP. The CDR3 DNA reads TGTGCTAGTGGTTTGAAGTATAACTTACCGCCTGAAGCTTTCTTT. Encoded protein: CASGLKYNLPPEAFF.

The V gene is TRBV7-2, the J gene TRBJ2-1, with TRBD2 matching 7 bases. The CDR3 has 14 amino acids. Looked up from germline, CDR1 is SGHTA and CDR2 is FQGNSA. The trim removed 5 bases at V and 10 bases at J, leaving 11 bases unmatched. CDR3 bases: TGTGCCAGCAGCATGGGACTATCAATTACGGAGCAGTTCTTC. Translated, it gives CASSMGLSITEQFF.

The chain joins TRBV4-1 to TRBJ2-5, with 14 bases identical to TRBD2. With V trimmed by 2 bases and J by 5 bases, 10 bases remained unmatched. The CDR3 is 18 residues long. From germline, CDR1 is MGHRA and CDR2 YSYEKL. The CDR3 DNA sequence: TGCGCCAGCAGCCAATCTAGACTAGCGGGGGGGCCGCGGGAGACCCAGTACTTC. Protein: CASSQSRLAGGPRETQYF.

This chain links TRBV19 with TRBJ1-5; TRBD1 might be the D (5 bases). CDR1 and CDR2 (germline): LNHDA, SQIVND (reference sequence). Trimming removed 10 bases from V and 0 bases from J, with 13 bases in between. CDR3 length: 14 amino acids. The DNA of the CDR3 is TGTGCCACCTTGGGACTTTATAGCAATCAGCCCCAGCATTTT. Translation: CATLGLYSNQPQHF.

The chain links TRBV19 to TRBJ1-5; 8 bases are a match to TRBD1. The CDR3 spans 14 residues. Germline assignment: CDR1 LNHDA and CDR2 SQIVND (reference sequence). V shed 4 bases, J shed 7 bases, and the junction held 6 bases outside the gene matches. The DNA of the CDR3 is TGTGCCAGTAGTACGACAGGGGTGTCCCAGCCCCAGCATTTT. Protein: CASSTTGVSQPQHF.

The CDR3 nucleotides are TGTGCCAGCAGCTTAGGACACCTGCGTACTGGGGCCAACGTCCTGACTTTC. Translation: CASSLGHLRTGANVLTF. The rearrangement joins TRBV7-2 to TRBJ2-6; D not certain. V was cut by 1 base and J by 2 bases, with 12 bases left in between. The CDR3 extends over 17 amino acids. Germline CDR1 SGHTA, CDR2 FQGNSA.

The chain recombines TRBV7-2 with TRBJ1-4; 7 nucleotides line up with TRBD1. The germline CDR1 and CDR2 sequences are SGHTA and FQGNSA. The CDR3 runs 14 residues. Unmatched junction bases numbered 7, after V lost 4 bases and J lost 8 bases. The CDR3 DNA follows: TGTGCCAGCAGCTCGTTCAACAGGGGAGAAAAACTGTTTTTT. This translates into CASSSFNRGEKLFF.

V is TRBV6-5 and J is TRBJ1-1; no definite D call. The CDR3 has 11 residues. Germline assignment: CDR1 MNHEY and CDR2 SVGAGI. Trimming removed 7 bases from V and 5 bases from J, with 8 bases in between. The CDR3 bases are TGTGCCAGCATAGTCGGGACTGAAGCTTTCTTT. This gives the protein CASIVGTEAFF.

This clone was counted once. This chain joins TRBV12-5 and TRBJ1-2, with TRBD1 identical over 7 bases. There are 14 residues in the CDR3. V gave up 7 bases and J gave up 2 bases; unmatched junction bases: 7. Germline CDR1 and CDR2: LGHNT and FRNRAP. Here the CDR3 reads CASDIGDSNYGYTF. Here the CDR3 DNA reads TGTGCTAGTGACATCGGGGACAGCAACTATGGCTACACCTTC.

This sequence joins TRBV4-1 and TRBJ1-4; possibly TRBD1 for D (6 bases). V was cut by 4 bases and J by 2 bases, with 14 bases left in between. Germline assignment: CDR1 MGHRA and CDR2 YSYEKL. The CDR3 loop spans 16 amino acids. The CDR3 is CASSPQGRRTNEKLFF. The CDR3 DNA is TGCGCCAGCAGCCCCCAGGGGCGCCGGACTAATGAAAAACTGTTTTTT.

The V call is TRBV9, the J call TRBJ1-3, with D uncertain. The CDR3 loop spans 15 amino acids. Per germline, CDR1 SGDLS and CDR2 YYNGEE. The ends were cut back, 4 bases at V and 0 bases at J, with 11 bases in the middle. CDR3 protein: CASSPSGSSGNTIYF. DNA for the CDR3: TGTGCCAGCAGCCCGAGTGGGAGCTCTGGAAACACCATATATTTT.

CDR3 in amino acids: CASSYRQAPSYEQYF. The CDR3 nucleotides are TGTGCCAGCAGTTACAGACAGGCGCCCTCCTACGAGCAGTACTTC. This chain links TRBV11-2 with TRBJ2-7, with D maybe TRBD1 (6 bases). This CDR3 spans 15 amino acids. Germline values: CDR1 SGHAT, CDR2 FQNNGV. Trimming removed 6 bases at V and 0 bases at J, with 15 bases between.

On this clone: An end of the junction does not agree with germline; a read error may underlie this. The same CDR3 can be traced to other DNA sequences in this sample. The chain joins TRBV29-1 to TRBJ1-2; D uncertain. Germline V gives CDR1 SQVTM, CDR2 ANQGSEA. The CDR3 runs 12 residues. The CDR3 sequence is CSVEGGDYGYTF. For the CDR3, the DNA is TGCAGCGTCGAAGGAGGTGACTATGGCTACACCTTC.